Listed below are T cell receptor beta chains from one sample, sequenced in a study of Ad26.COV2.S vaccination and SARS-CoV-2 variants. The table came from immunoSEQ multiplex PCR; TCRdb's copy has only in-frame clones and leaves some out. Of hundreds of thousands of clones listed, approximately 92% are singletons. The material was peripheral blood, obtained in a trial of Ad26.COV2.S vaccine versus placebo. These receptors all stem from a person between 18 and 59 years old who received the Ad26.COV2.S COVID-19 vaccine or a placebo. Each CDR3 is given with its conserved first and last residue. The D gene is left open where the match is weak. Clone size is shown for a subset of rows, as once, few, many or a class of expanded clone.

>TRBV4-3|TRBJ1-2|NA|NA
CASSQVGGMDGYTF
TGCGCCAGCAGCCAAGTTGGGGGGATGGATGGCTACACCTTC
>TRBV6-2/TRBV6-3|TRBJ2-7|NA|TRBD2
CASSYLAGYEQYF
TGTGCCAGCAGTTACCTAGCGGGGTACGAGCAGTACTTC
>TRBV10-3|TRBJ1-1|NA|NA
CATARGTEAFF
TGTGCCACCGCCAGGGGCACTGAAGCTTTCTTT
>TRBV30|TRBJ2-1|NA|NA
CAWSLELFFSYNEQFF
TGTGCCTGGAGTCTGGAACTTTTCTTCTCCTACAATGAGCAGTTCTTC
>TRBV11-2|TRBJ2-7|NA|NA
CASSLTPGSPGSRAYEQYF
TGTGCCAGCAGCTTAACCCCAGGGAGCCCCGGTAGTAGAGCCTACGAGCAGTACTTC
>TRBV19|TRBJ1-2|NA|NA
CASSIPRGVYGYTF
TGTGCCAGTAGTATACCCAGGGGTGTGTATGGCTACACCTTC
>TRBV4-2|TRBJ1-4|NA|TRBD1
CASSQVATGNNEKLFF
TGTGCCAGCAGCCAAGTTGCGACAGGGAATAATGAAAAACTGTTTTTT
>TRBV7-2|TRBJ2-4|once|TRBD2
CASSPRTSGVAKNIQYF
TGTGCCAGCAGCCCCCGGACTAGCGGAGTAGCCAAAAACATTCAGTACTTC
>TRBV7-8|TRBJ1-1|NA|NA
CASSFEGTMNTEAFF
TGTGCCAGCAGCTTCGAGGGGACTATGAACACTGAAGCTTTCTTT
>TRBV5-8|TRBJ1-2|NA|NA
CASSLVINWQANYGYTF
TGTGCCAGCAGCTTGGTAATTAATTGGCAAGCTAACTATGGCTACACCTTC